This T cell receptor beta chain comes out of a study of T cell clonality in common variable immunodeficiency. Findings and caveats of the study: CVID subjects showed higher TCRbeta clonality than healthy controls. Fewer deletions and N-nucleotide insertions were reportedly seen in common variable immunodeficiency TCR beta sequences.

CVID meant reduced serum IgG, IgA and/or IgM plus specific antibody deficiency. For at least one year, all CVID subjects received replacement immunoglobulin. Concerning this clone: Its target is not known.

CVID and control samples used equivalent genomic DNA input. Assay used: immunoSEQ multiplex PCR; TCRdb lists only in-frame clones, some missing. This repertoire holds 16,000 or so clones, and none appear only once. The sequence was collected from a human donor with common variable immunodeficiency. Sequenced sample: peripheral blood mononuclear cells.

The DNA read from the CDR3 is TGTGCCAGCAGTGAAGCTCTTGCGGGGGGAGGCACAGATACG. Encoded protein: CASSEALAGGGTDT. The CDR3 as a whole reads CASSEALAGGGTDTQYF. This chain uses TRBV6-1 with TRBJ2-3; 8 bases map to TRBD2. The read finishes 3 residues shy of the CDR3 end, and the germline J gene is used to complete it. Germline CDR1 MNHNS, CDR2 SASEGT. The CDR3 contains 17 residues. Trimming removed 0 bases from V and 1 base from J; junction bases left unmatched: 6.